These 8 T cell receptor beta chains originate from one sample sequenced in a study of vaccination effects on CD4 cells after COVID-19. Cultured cells yielded isolated CD4+ T cells after nine to ten days. Each participant received a vaccine that was either BNT162b2 or mRNA-1273, given as two doses. No antigen has been assigned to these receptors. Only in-frame clones appear in the TCRdb table, and some are missing; sequencing was by immunoSEQ multiplex PCR. This table has 25,000 to 35,000 clones, about 67% appearing once. The source was CD4+ T cells from PBMCs cultured without peptide, collected after COVID-19 vaccination. The receptors stem from a human donor who received a COVID-19 vaccine.

J is TRBJ2-7 and V is TRBV11-3, with 7 bases that match TRBD1. CDR1 and CDR2 from the germline V gene are SGHNT and YENEEA. The CDR3 extends over 14 amino acids. The V and J ends lost 1 base and 2 bases, in that order; junction bases with no gene match: 2. The DNA of the CDR3 is TGTGCCAGCAGCTTAGGGGGACAGACCTACGAGCAGTACTTC. This translates into CASSLGGQTYEQYF.

This chain connects TRBV28 to TRBJ2-2; D possibly matches TRBD1 or TRBD2 (5 bases each). The V gene's germline CDR1 is MDHEN and CDR2 SYDVKM. Trimming stripped 4 bases from V and 0 bases from J, with 12 bases between. This CDR3 spans 16 amino acids. CDR3 DNA sequence: TGTGCCAGCAGTTCCCGGGGCGGAACGAACACCGGGGAGCTGTTTTTT. Translated: CASSSRGGTNTGELFF.

In its sample, this clone was seen a few times. The gene calls are TRBV7-2 and TRBJ2-3; maybe TRBD1 (6 bases). This CDR3 is 16 amino acids long. Germline V gene lookup returns CDR1 SGHTA and CDR2 FQGNSA. V lost 5 bases, J lost 6 bases, and 21 bases lay in between. CDR3 region: CASSPNPGHSPDTQYF. CDR3 nucleotide sequence: TGTGCCAGCAGCCCAAACCCGGGACACTCACCCGATACGCAGTATTTT. The full variable domain, rest sourced from reference TRBV7-2 and TRBJ2-3, is GAGVSQSPSNKVTEKGKDVELRCDPISGHTALYWYRQSLGQGLEFLIYFQGNSAPDKSGLPSDRFSAERTGGSVSTLTIQRTQQEDSAVYLCASSPNPGHSPDTQYFGPGTRLTVL.

The V and J genes are TRBV18 and TRBJ2-1, with 10 bases matching TRBD2. The CDR3 runs to 17 residues. The germline V gene has CDR1 KGHSH and CDR2 LQKENI. The trim removed 1 base at V and 1 base at J, leaving 4 bases unmatched. CDR3 in amino acids: CASSPRAGGPSYNEQFF. In DNA, the CDR3 is TGTGCCAGCTCACCACGAGCGGGAGGGCCGTCCTACAATGAGCAGTTCTTC.

CDR3 loop: CASRSGANVLTF. The DNA for the CDR3 is TGTGCCAGCAGATCTGGGGCCAACGTCCTGACTTTC. The chain links TRBV12-3 or TRBV12-4 to TRBJ2-6; no reliable D call. The V and J ends lost 6 bases and 1 base respectively, with 1 base between them. CDR3 size: 12 residues.

The genes are TRBV19 and TRBJ1-2; 7 positions agree with TRBD1. CDR1 is LNHDA and CDR2 is SQIVND in the germline V gene (reference sequence). This CDR3 comprises 15 residues. V shed 3 bases and J 5 bases; nucleotides not matched to a gene: 9. CDR3 in DNA: TGTGCCAGTAGTATGACAGGGATGGTGAAGTATGGCTACACCTTC. This encodes CASSMTGMVKYGYTF.

This rearrangement joins TRBV10-3 to TRBJ2-2; D is tentatively TRBD1 or TRBD2 (5 bases each). Trimming left V 3 bases short and J 1 base short, with 9 bases between. The CDR3 spans 15 residues. CDR1 ENHRY and CDR2 SYGVKD come from the germline V gene. The CDR3 sequence is CAISDFGGNTGELFF. CDR3 nucleotides: TGTGCCATCAGTGACTTTGGGGGGAACACCGGGGAGCTGTTTTTT.

The chain couples TRBV6-2 or TRBV6-3 to TRBJ2-1; no firm D call. Trimming took 6 bases from V and 7 from J, leaving 13 bases between them. This CDR3 region has 13 residues. CDR1 is MNHEY and CDR2 is SVGEGT in the germline V gene. The CDR3 spells CASSPSTSNEQFF. DNA for the CDR3: TGTGCCAGCAGCCCTAGTACGAGTAATGAGCAGTTCTTC.